These 29 T cell receptor beta chains came from one sample sequenced in a study of metastatic and nonmetastatic thyroid tumors. Using MiXCR, TCRdb reanalyzed the PCR reads. Seen here are about 13,000 clones, 26% observed once, and the top ten hold around a sixth. Before thyroid surgery, none of the patients had received any treatment. Sequenced material: tumor tissue. The receptors were sampled from a female donor with papillary thyroid cancer or a benign thyroid nodule (not recorded which). Some clones in this sample may be carry-over from other donors' samples.

In its sample, this clone was seen a few times. The chain recombines TRBV6-2 or TRBV6-3 with TRBJ2-7; perhaps TRBD1 as D (6 bases). The germline V and J ends were trimmed by 7 bases and 5 bases, with 15 bases remaining between them. The germline gives CDR1 MNHEY, CDR2 SVGEGT. The CDR3 is 13 amino acids. The DNA for the CDR3 is TGTGCCAGCACCATCAGGGGATACGACGAGCAGTACTTC. The encoded protein is CASTIRGYDEQYF.

Many counts were recorded for this clone. A junction boundary mismatches the germline segment, possibly from a read error. The chain combines TRBV6-4 with TRBJ1-6; D gene unclear. Per the germline V gene, CDR1 is MRHNA and CDR2 is SNTAGT. The length of the CDR3 is 13 residues. CDR3 sequence (DNA): TGTGCCAGCAGTGAAGGCTATAATTCACCCCTCCGCTTT. It yields the protein CASSEGYNSPLRF.

This chain links TRBV9 with TRBJ1-1; no firm D call. Trimming took 4 bases from V and 4 from J, leaving 8 bases between them. CDR1 is SGDLS and CDR2 is YYNGEE in the germline V gene. This CDR3 contains 12 residues. The DNA for the CDR3 is TGTGCCAGCAGCAAAGGGAGCACTGAAGCTTTCTTT. Translation gives CASSKGSTEAFF.

The V gene is TRBV6-2 or TRBV6-3, the J gene TRBJ2-7; D gene ambiguous. V was pared by 0 bases and J by 7 bases, with 16 bases between. CDR1 and CDR2 (germline): MNHEY, SVGEGT. The CDR3 spans 15 residues. The CDR3, as DNA: TGTGCCAGCAGTTACTCGTTGCAAGGGCCGGAGGAGCAGTACTTC. This sequence encodes CASSYSLQGPEEQYF.

The chain employs TRBV28 and TRBJ1-1; TRBD1 matches at 7 bases. This CDR3 comprises 14 residues. Trimming took 2 bases from V and 6 from J; bases not matched to a gene: 6. From germline, CDR1 is MDHEN and CDR2 SYDVKM. The CDR3 loop is CASSLPHTGAEAFF. DNA for the CDR3: TGTGCCAGCAGTTTACCCCACACAGGGGCTGAAGCTTTCTTT. The full variable domain, rest sourced from reference TRBV28 and TRBJ1-1, is DVKVTQSSRYLVKRTGEKVFLECVQDMDHENMFWYRQDPGLGLRLIYFSYDVKMKEKGDIPEGYSVSREKKERFSLILESASTNQTSMYLCASSLPHTGAEAFFGQGTRLTVV.

This clone showed up many times. The chain recombines TRBV3-1 with TRBJ2-2; possible D gene TRBD1, 5 bases. CDR1 and CDR2 from the germline V gene are LGHDT and YNNKEL (reference sequence). V lost 4 bases, J lost 8 bases, and 14 bases lay in between. This CDR3 comprises 14 residues. Here the CDR3 reads CASSPWGRIGELFF. The CDR3 nucleotides are TGTGCCAGCAGCCCCTGGGGCAGAATAGGGGAGCTGTTTTTT.

Worth noting for this clone: An end of the junction differs from the germline gene, which may be a read error. The chain carries TRBV30 and TRBJ2-3; D perhaps matches TRBD1 (6 bases). The V gene's germline CDR1 is GTSNPN and CDR2 SVGIG (reference sequence). CDR3 length equals 11 residues. CDR3 coding DNA: TGTGCCTGCAGTGGGGGCGATACGCAGTATTTT. Encoded protein: CACSGGDTQYF.

This clone was seen repeatedly, ten times or more. This chain uses TRBV20-1 with TRBJ2-1, with TRBD2 identical over 8 bases. Germline V gene sequence: CDR1 DFQATT, CDR2 SNEGSKA (reference sequence). The CDR3 loop spans 15 amino acids. V was clipped by 0 bases and J by 8 bases; unmatched bases: 9. Here the CDR3 DNA reads TGCAGTGCTAGAGATCCCGGGAGGGTGGGAGATGAGCAGTTCTTC. It specifies CSARDPGRVGDEQFF.

This clone was seen a single time. The V and J genes are TRBV6-1 and TRBJ2-2; 7 bases are a match to TRBD2. This CDR3 is built from 15 residues. J lost 8 bases, V lost 8 bases, and 14 bases had no gene match. Germline CDR1 is MNHNS and CDR2 is SASEGT. Here the CDR3 DNA reads TGTGCCAGCTCCCCTCGGGTGGGGGGGACGGGGGAGCTGTTTTTT. Its translation is CASSPRVGGTGELFF.

This clone was detected ten times or more. The V and J genes are TRBV20-1 and TRBJ2-1; 10 bases agree with TRBD2. J gave up 8 bases and V 1 base, and 11 bases lay outside the gene matches. The CDR3 consists of 16 residues. Germline CDR1 reads DFQATT; CDR2 reads SNEGSKA (reference sequence). DNA of the CDR3: TGCAGTGCTAGAGCCTTCGGGACTAGCGACCAACATGAGCAGTTCTTC. This gives the protein CSARAFGTSDQHEQFF.

At least ten counts were recorded for this clone. The same CDR3 is also encoded by other DNA sequences in this sample. The J gene is TRBJ2-6, the V gene TRBV12-3 or TRBV12-4; D gene unclear. CDR3 length equals 15 residues. With 4 bases removed from V and 4 bases from J, the gap between germline ends came to 11 bases. The CDR3 DNA reads TGTGCCAGCAGTTACCGGAGCTCGGGGGCCAACGTCCTGACTTTC. Translation gives CASSYRSSGANVLTF.

This chain links TRBV9 with TRBJ2-3; TRBD1 agrees at 9 bases. In germline, CDR1 is SGDLS, CDR2 YYNGEE. Trimming removed 0 bases from V and 3 bases from J; junction bases left unmatched: 11. This CDR3 has 18 residues. The CDR3 DNA reads TGTGCCAGCAGCGTAGGACCCTCTTACAGGGGGCAGACAGATACGCAGTATTTT. The encoded protein is CASSVGPSYRGQTDTQYF.

This clone was picked up many times. The rearrangement uses TRBV5-4 and TRBJ1-2, with unresolved D. V lost 0 bases to trimming and J lost 6 bases, with 9 bases between them. The CDR3 has 13 residues. Germline V CDR1 and CDR2: SGHNT, YYREEE (reference sequence). CDR3 residues: CASSLVPVDGYTF. The CDR3 bases are TGTGCCAGCAGCTTGGTTCCAGTTGATGGCTACACCTTC.

The chain joins TRBV6-1 to TRBJ1-2; 8 bases are shared with TRBD1. V shed 3 bases and J 7 bases; nucleotides not matched to a gene: 7. Looked up from germline, CDR1 is MNHNS and CDR2 is SASEGT. CDR3 length: 14 amino acids. The CDR3 DNA reads as TGTGCCAGCAGTGAGCACAGGGGGGTCGGTGGCTACACCTTC. Its translation: CASSEHRGVGGYTF.

For this clone: A much larger clone sits a single nucleotide away, making a read error possible. Other DNA sequences from this sample encode an identical CDR3 as well. The chain carries TRBV14 and TRBJ2-3, with TRBD2 matching 11 bases. Germline V CDR1 and CDR2: SGHDN, FVKESK. The length of the CDR3 is 15 residues. Here the CDR3 reads CASSHTSGGGDTQYF. The CDR3 region has the DNA TGTGCCAGTAGCCACACTAGCGGGGGAGGAGATACGCAGTATTTT.

This rearrangement joins TRBV5-1 to TRBJ2-3, with 7 positions matching TRBD1. Germline CDR1 is SGHRS and CDR2 is YFSETQ. The V segment lost 1 base and the J segment 1 base; nucleotides outside the gene matches: 3. The CDR3 spans 15 residues. The CDR3 is CASSLRTGGTDTQYF. The DNA of the CDR3 is TGCGCCAGCAGCTTGAGGACAGGTGGCACAGATACGCAGTATTTT.

This clone is deemed large. This sequence joins TRBV19 and TRBJ2-7, with 9 bases that match TRBD2. V dropped 5 bases and J dropped 0; count of bases not matched to a gene: 2. Germline loops: CDR1 LNHDA, CDR2 SQIVND (reference sequence). This CDR3 region has 14 residues. The CDR3 region is CASSAGGSSYEQYF. The CDR3 DNA reads TGTGCCAGTAGTGCGGGAGGGAGCTCCTACGAGCAGTACTTC.

V and J are TRBV5-1 and TRBJ2-1; no clear D. Germline CDR1 reads SGHRS; CDR2 reads YFSETQ. There are 13 residues in the CDR3. V lost 4 bases and J 6 bases, leaving 11 bases between the germline ends. The CDR3 DNA follows: TGCGCCAGCAGCGCTCAAGGCTCCAATGAGCAGTTCTTC. Translated, it gives CASSAQGSNEQFF.

The V call is TRBV20-1, the J call TRBJ2-3; D not certain. Germline CDR1 DFQATT, CDR2 SNEGSKA (reference sequence). The CDR3 is 14 amino acids. V was shortened by 4 bases and J by 3 bases, with 14 bases between the two germline ends. CDR3 protein: CSAKASIFTDTQYF. The CDR3, as DNA: TGCAGTGCTAAGGCCTCCATTTTTACAGATACGCAGTATTTT.

For this clone: Other DNA sequences in this sample translate to the same CDR3. This rearrangement joins TRBV4-1 to TRBJ2-5, with D possibly being TRBD2 (6 bases). Per germline, CDR1 MGHRA and CDR2 YSYEKL. Between the trimmed V and J ends, which lost 5 bases and 3 bases, there was a span of 10 bases. This CDR3 spans 13 amino acids. CDR3 loop: CASSGGAEETQYF. Here the CDR3 DNA reads TGCGCCAGCAGCGGCGGGGCAGAAGAGACCCAGTACTTC.

The chain joins TRBV6-2 or TRBV6-3 to TRBJ2-1; D gene uncertain. Germline V gene data show CDR1 as MNHEY and CDR2 as SVGEGT. V lost 1 base, J lost 9 bases, and 7 bases lay in between. The length of the CDR3 is 12 residues. CDR3 bases: TGTGCCAGCAGTTACTGGAAGGGTGAGCAGTTCTTC. Translation: CASSYWKGEQFF.

Sample share makes this clone medium-sized. V is TRBV6-1 and J is TRBJ2-5, with 9 positions matching TRBD1. Trimming cost V 6 bases and J 5 bases; bases outside gene matches: 10. The CDR3 is 15 amino acids. Germline assignment: CDR1 MNHNS and CDR2 SASEGT. Here the CDR3 reads CASSPQQGARETQYF. The CDR3 bases are TGTGCCAGCAGCCCCCAACAGGGGGCGAGGGAGACCCAGTACTTC.

The V gene is TRBV30, the J gene TRBJ1-6; a weak D match, TRBD1 (5 bases). Trimming shortened V by 4 bases and J by 7 bases, and 26 bases separated the two germline ends. The germline V gene has CDR1 GTSNPN and CDR2 SVGIG (reference sequence). This CDR3 comprises 18 residues. The chain's CDR3 is CAWKGVLGVGLENSPLHF. In DNA, the CDR3 is TGTGCCTGGAAGGGTGTTTTGGGGGTCGGCTTGGAAAATTCACCCCTCCACTTT.

This clone is judged medium-sized. The genes are TRBV30 and TRBJ2-7; TRBD1 might be the D (6 bases). Between the trimmed V and J ends, which lost 0 bases and 0 bases, there was a span of 9 bases. CDR1 GTSNPN and CDR2 SVGIG come from the germline V gene (reference sequence). The CDR3 is made up of 14 amino acids. The CDR3 region is CAWSVTDSSYEQYF. The CDR3 nucleotides read TGTGCCTGGAGTGTCACGGACAGCTCCTACGAGCAGTACTTC.

This clone ranks as medium-sized (0.01 to 0.1%). This chain uses TRBV7-2 with TRBJ2-7; D remains ambiguous. The V and J ends lost 2 bases and 2 bases respectively, with 4 bases between them. In germline, CDR1 is SGHTA, CDR2 FQGNSA. This CDR3 is 12 amino acids long. The CDR3 is CASSLLTYEQYF. CDR3 sequence (DNA): TGTGCCAGCAGCTTACTAACCTACGAGCAGTACTTC.

This clone has a single count. V usage is TRBV5-6 and J usage is TRBJ2-3, with 8 nucleotides matching TRBD2. The germline V gene encodes CDR1 SGHDT and CDR2 YYEEEE. Germline trimming cut 3 bases from V and 5 bases from J; bases unmatched to any gene: 8. This CDR3 comprises 15 residues. The CDR3 DNA sequence: TGTGCCAGCAGCTCACAGGGACTAGGGGGAGATACGCAGTATTTT. Translation gives CASSSQGLGGDTQYF.

V is TRBV19 and J is TRBJ2-7; possibly TRBD1 or TRBD2 for D (5 bases each). V gave up 5 bases and J gave up 4 bases, with 15 bases separating them. Germline CDR1 reads LNHDA; CDR2 reads SQIVND (reference sequence). This CDR3 is 14 amino acids long. This CDR3 is CASSRGPDVYEQYF. The CDR3 bases are TGTGCCAGTAGTCGGGGACCGGACGTATACGAGCAGTACTTC. The variable domain in full, with the rest retrieved from reference TRBV19 and TRBJ2-7, is DGGITQSPKYLFRKEGQNVTLSCEQNLNHDAMYWYRQDPGQGLRLIYYSQIVNDFQKGDIAEGYSVSREKKESFPLTVTSAQKNPTAFYLCASSRGPDVYEQYFGPGTRLTVT.

This clone is judged medium-sized. The chain recombines TRBV24-1 with TRBJ1-1, with D perhaps matching TRBD1 (5 bases). In germline, CDR1 is KGHDR, CDR2 SFDVKD. V dropped 9 bases and J dropped 3 bases, with 13 bases sitting between them. CDR3 length: 13 amino acids. CDR3 protein: CATSRGGDTEAFF. CDR3 coding DNA: TGTGCCACCTCACGGGGCGGTGACACTGAAGCTTTCTTT.

The J gene is TRBJ1-1, the V gene TRBV7-9, with D uncertain. V was clipped by 5 bases and J by 7 bases, with 11 bases between them. The CDR3 has 12 residues. Germline V gene sequence: CDR1 SEHNR, CDR2 FQNEAQ (reference sequence). In DNA form, the CDR3 reads TGTGCCAGCAGCCCCAGTGGGGATGAAGCTTTCTTT. It specifies CASSPSGDEAFF.